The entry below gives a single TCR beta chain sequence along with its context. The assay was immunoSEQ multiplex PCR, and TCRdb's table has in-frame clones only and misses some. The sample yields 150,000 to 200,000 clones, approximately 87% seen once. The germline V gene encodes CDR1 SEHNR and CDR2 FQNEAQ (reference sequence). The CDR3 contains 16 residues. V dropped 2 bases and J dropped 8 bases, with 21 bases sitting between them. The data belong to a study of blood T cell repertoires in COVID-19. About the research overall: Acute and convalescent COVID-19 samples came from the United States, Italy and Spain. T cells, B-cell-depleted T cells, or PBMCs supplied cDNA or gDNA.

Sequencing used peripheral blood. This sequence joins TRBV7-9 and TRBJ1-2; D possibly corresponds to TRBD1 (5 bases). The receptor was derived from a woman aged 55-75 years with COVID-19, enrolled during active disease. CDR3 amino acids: CASSLNVRGGTSGYTF. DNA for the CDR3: TGTGCCAGCAGCTTAAACGTGCGGGGGGGAACCTCCGGCTACACCTTC.